The 29 T cell receptor beta chains below were found in one sample sequenced in a study of OX40 agonist ivuxolimab in advanced cancers. The assay was immunoSEQ multiplex PCR, and TCRdb's table has in-frame clones only and misses some. The profile shows tens of thousands of clones, around 85% of them singletons. Specimen: CD4+ or CD8+ T cells sorted from blood, collected in a trial of the OX40 agonist ivuxolimab. The receptors originated from an adult with an advanced solid tumor such as melanoma, head and neck, liver or kidney cancer.

This clone was seen only once. J is TRBJ2-2 and V is TRBV9; 10 positions agree with TRBD2. Germline CDR1 SGDLS, CDR2 YYNGEE. This CDR3 spans 14 amino acids. The V gene end was trimmed by 3 bases and the J gene end by 6 bases; junction bases not matched to a gene: 2. The CDR3 loop reads CASSASGRAGELFF. In nucleotides, the CDR3 is TGTGCCAGCAGCGCCAGCGGGAGGGCCGGGGAGCTGTTTTTT.

The rearrangement joins TRBV30 to TRBJ2-3, with D tentatively TRBD1 (5 bases). The CDR3 has 14 residues. Per germline, CDR1 GTSNPN and CDR2 SVGIG (reference sequence). The V end lost 3 bases, the J end lost 2 bases, and 12 bases lay between the germline ends. The CDR3 region has the DNA TGTGCCTGGAGCGACAGTTCGTTCACAGATACGCAGTATTTT. Its protein is CAWSDSSFTDTQYF.

The chain employs TRBV4-1 and TRBJ1-4; D uncertain. Trimming cost V 0 bases and J 4 bases, with 9 bases left between them. Per germline, CDR1 MGHRA and CDR2 YSYEKL. The CDR3 totals 15 residues. CDR3: CASSQDSWDNEKLFF. The CDR3 bases are TGCGCCAGCAGCCAAGATAGTTGGGATAATGAAAAACTGTTTTTT.

The rearrangement uses TRBV30 and TRBJ2-5; either TRBD1 or TRBD2 may fit D (6 bases each). V lost 0 bases, J lost 1 base, and 15 bases lay in between. Germline lookup yields CDR1 GTSNPN and CDR2 SVGIG (reference sequence). This CDR3 spans 16 amino acids. Written as DNA, the CDR3 is TGTGCCTGGAGTGTAAGGGCGGGACACCTCCAAGAGACCCAGTACTTC. Translating gives CAWSVRAGHLQETQYF.

This clone was recorded only once. This chain links TRBV5-4 with TRBJ2-3; 7 bases match TRBD2. After removal of 4 bases from V and 4 bases from J, the junction contained 6 bases not matched to a gene. CDR1 is SGHNT, CDR2 YYREEE, per germline (reference sequence). CDR3 size: 14 residues. CDR3 coding DNA: TGTGCCAGCAGCATGGAGCGGGGCTCAGATACGCAGTATTTT. This sequence encodes CASSMERGSDTQYF.

The chain is built from TRBV11-2 and TRBJ2-1; weak D call: TRBD2 (5 bases). The CDR3 covers 14 residues. Germline values: CDR1 SGHAT, CDR2 FQNNGV. V lost 1 base to trimming and J lost 6 bases, with 10 bases between them. CDR3 DNA: TGTGCCAGCAGCTTAGGTCCTAGCAGCAATGAGCAGTTCTTC. It translates to CASSLGPSSNEQFF.

The chain combines TRBV11-3 with TRBJ1-4; tentative D call: TRBD1 (6 bases). The CDR3 extends over 16 amino acids. V dropped 2 bases and J dropped 3 bases, with 13 bases sitting between them. Germline V gives CDR1 SGHNT, CDR2 YENEEA. CDR3 loop: CASSLIPGGPNEKLFF. The DNA of the CDR3 is TGTGCCAGCAGCTTAATTCCCGGGGGCCCTAATGAAAAACTGTTTTTT.

This chain connects TRBV5-4 to TRBJ2-6; TRBD2 matches at 8 bases. Germline V CDR1 and CDR2: SGHNT, YYREEE (reference sequence). Trimming cost V 0 bases and J 1 base; bases outside gene matches: 9. This CDR3 has 19 amino acids. The CDR3 sequence is CASSLGAGGRGSGANVLTF. CDR3 nucleotides: TGTGCCAGCAGCTTGGGGGCGGGAGGCAGGGGTTCTGGGGCCAACGTCCTGACTTTC.

The rearrangement links TRBV11-3 to TRBJ2-1, with unresolved D. V shed 0 bases and J shed 4 bases, with 7 bases lying between them. The CDR3 is made up of 14 amino acids. CDR1 and CDR2 from the germline V gene are SGHNT and YENEEA. The CDR3 region is CASSLDGPYNEQFF. DNA for the CDR3: TGTGCCAGCAGCTTAGATGGACCATACAATGAGCAGTTCTTC.

V is TRBV5-4 and J is TRBJ1-2; 7 bases agree with TRBD1. After removal of 9 bases from V and 6 bases from J, the junction contained 8 bases not matched to a gene. The germline CDR1 and CDR2 sequences are SGHNT and YYREEE (reference sequence). This CDR3 has 12 amino acids. CDR3 DNA: TGTGCCACTCGTGTAGGGGGCAATGGCTACACCTTC. Translation gives CATRVGGNGYTF.

In this sample, this clone turned up once. V gene TRBV19 combines with J gene TRBJ2-7, with TRBD2 identical over 8 bases. Germline V gene lookup returns CDR1 LNHDA and CDR2 SQIVND (reference sequence). The CDR3 totals 15 residues. V dropped 0 bases and J dropped 3; count of bases not matched to a gene: 4. The CDR3 reads CASSIEAGGGYEQYF. For the CDR3, the DNA is TGTGCCAGTAGTATAGAGGCGGGAGGAGGCTACGAGCAGTACTTC. The full variable domain, in which reference TRBV19 and TRBJ2-7 provide the parts outside the CDR3, is DGGITQSPKYLFRKEGQNVTLSCEQNLNHDAMYWYRQDPGQGLRLIYYSQIVNDFQKGDIAEGYSVSREKKESFPLTVTSAQKNPTAFYLCASSIEAGGGYEQYFGPGTRLTVT.

This clone has just one count. The V and J genes are TRBV28 and TRBJ1-2, with 8 bases fitting TRBD1. After removal of 1 base from V and 0 bases from J, the junction contained 1 base not matched to a gene. This CDR3 has 15 amino acids. Germline CDR1 and CDR2: MDHEN and SYDVKM. The CDR3 nucleotides are TGTGCCAGCAGTTTATTGACAGGGGCTAACTATGGCTACACCTTC. Encoded protein: CASSLLTGANYGYTF.

V gene TRBV27 combines with J gene TRBJ1-5, with 7 bases matching TRBD1. With 5 bases clipped from V and 6 bases from J, the junction kept 7 bases outside the gene matches. This CDR3 spans 14 amino acids. Germline CDR1 and CDR2: MNHEY and SMNVEV (reference sequence). CDR3 coding DNA: TGTGCCAGCAGTCCCCCAGGGGGGCGTCAGCCCCAGCATTTT. Translating gives CASSPPGGRQPQHF.

The rearrangement uses TRBV11-3 and TRBJ2-2, with a possible D match to TRBD2 (6 bases). V dropped 7 bases and J dropped 4 bases, with 13 bases sitting between them. Looked up from germline, CDR1 is SGHNT and CDR2 is YENEEA. The CDR3 has 14 residues. Written as DNA, the CDR3 is TGTGCCAGCACCCGGGACTTATTCACCGGGGAGCTGTTTTTT. Amino acid sequence: CASTRDLFTGELFF. Variable domain in full (rest from reference TRBV11-3 and TRBJ2-2): EAGVVQSPRYKIIEKKQPVAFWCNPISGHNTLYWYLQNLGQGPELLIRYENEEAVDDSQLPKDRFSAERLKGVDSTLKIQPAELGDSAVYLCASTRDLFTGELFFGEGSRLTVL.

A few counts support this clone. This chain links TRBV5-4 with TRBJ1-2; weak D call: TRBD1 (6 bases). Trimming removed 3 bases from V and 8 bases from J, with 11 bases in between. Germline V gene data show CDR1 as SGHNT and CDR2 as YYREEE (reference sequence). The CDR3 runs 12 residues. In DNA form, the CDR3 reads TGTGCCAGCAGCTCCACAGGGAACGGCTACACCTTC. Amino acid sequence: CASSSTGNGYTF.

The V and J genes are TRBV5-5 and TRBJ2-7; 7 bases map to TRBD1. This CDR3 spans 12 amino acids. Germline trimming cut 3 bases from V and 7 bases from J; bases unmatched to any gene: 4. Looked up from germline, CDR1 is SGHKS and CDR2 is YYEKEE (reference sequence). CDR3 sequence reads: CASSSGTVEQYF. The DNA for the CDR3 is TGTGCCAGCAGCTCAGGGACAGTAGAGCAGTACTTC.

J is TRBJ2-5 and V is TRBV11-1; D might be TRBD2 (6 bases). This CDR3 has 14 residues. Germline values: CDR1 SGHAT, CDR2 FQDESV (reference sequence). With 5 bases removed from V and 2 bases from J, the gap between germline ends came to 12 bases. This CDR3 is CASSLWDLQETQYF. The DNA for the CDR3 is TGTGCCAGCAGCCTATGGGACTTACAAGAGACCCAGTACTTC.

The chain uses TRBV27 and TRBJ1-5; 7 nucleotides align to TRBD1. With V trimmed by 3 bases and J by 6 bases, 5 bases remained unmatched. Germline values: CDR1 MNHEY, CDR2 SMNVEV (reference sequence). The CDR3 totals 14 residues. The CDR3 DNA follows: TGTGCCAGCAGTTTGAGGGGGCGAGGTCAGCCCCAGCATTTT. Protein: CASSLRGRGQPQHF.

V gene TRBV2 combines with J gene TRBJ2-1; TRBD1 agrees at 8 bases. V trimming: 4 bases; J trimming: 1 base; junction bases outside the gene matches: 3. The CDR3 contains 15 residues. Germline-derived CDR1 and CDR2 are SNHLY and FYNNEI. CDR3 coding DNA: TGTGCCAGCAGTGGACAGGGGAGGTCCTACAATGAGCAGTTCTTC. Protein sequence: CASSGQGRSYNEQFF.

This clone has a single count. This chain connects TRBV5-4 to TRBJ2-7, with 7 nucleotides matching TRBD1. Germline-derived CDR1 and CDR2 are SGHNT and YYREEE (reference sequence). The CDR3 consists of 16 residues. Trimming cost V 0 bases and J 7 bases; bases outside gene matches: 13. As DNA, the CDR3 is TGTGCCAGCAGCTTGGGGATACAGGGGCCGTTCTGGGAGCAGTACTTC. Protein: CASSLGIQGPFWEQYF.

This clone came up once. The chain is built from TRBV10-3 and TRBJ2-7; D not resolved. The V gene's germline CDR1 is ENHRY and CDR2 SYGVKD. The V gene lost 5 bases and the J gene lost 3 bases, with 11 bases spanning the gap. CDR3 length equals 13 residues. CDR3 sequence reads: CAISWTDSYEQYF. For the CDR3, the DNA is TGTGCCATCAGTTGGACGGATAGCTACGAGCAGTACTTC.

The chain employs TRBV6-1 and TRBJ1-3, with no clear D. This CDR3 contains 16 residues. The V end was cut by 3 bases, the J end by 0 bases, with 12 bases between. The V gene's germline CDR1 is MNHNS and CDR2 SASEGT. The CDR3 DNA sequence: TGTGCCAGCAGTGATCGTTCAGCTCGCTCTGGAAACACCATATATTTT. Translated: CASSDRSARSGNTIYF.

J is TRBJ1-1 and V is TRBV11-3; D may be TRBD1 (5 bases). V was clipped by 3 bases and J by 1 base, with 9 bases between them. Looked up from germline, CDR1 is SGHNT and CDR2 is YENEEA. This CDR3 has 14 amino acids. CDR3 sequence (DNA): TGTGCCAGCAGCTTTCAGGGTCGGAACACTGAAGCTTTCTTT. Translation gives CASSFQGRNTEAFF.

The genes are TRBV7-2 and TRBJ1-1; TRBD1 agrees at 7 bases. CDR3 length equals 14 residues. V lost 1 base, J lost 5 bases, and 4 bases stayed unmatched. CDR1 is SGHTA and CDR2 is FQGNSA in the germline V gene. This chain's CDR3 is CASSLVGGKTEAFF. In nucleotides, the CDR3 is TGTGCCAGCAGCTTAGTAGGGGGCAAAACTGAAGCTTTCTTT.

This chain joins TRBV15 and TRBJ2-5; 9 bases agree with TRBD2. This CDR3 region has 15 residues. Per germline, CDR1 LNHNV and CDR2 YYDKDF (reference sequence). The V segment lost 2 bases and the J segment 1 base; nucleotides outside the gene matches: 2. The CDR3 DNA is TGTGCCACCAGCAGAACTAGCGGGCGCCAAGAGACCCAGTACTTC. Translated, it gives CATSRTSGRQETQYF.

This chain connects TRBV12-5 to TRBJ2-7; D gene uncertain. CDR1 and CDR2 from the germline V gene are LGHNT and FRNRAP. The V gene lost 1 base and the J gene lost 3 bases, with 4 bases spanning the gap. The CDR3 loop spans 12 amino acids. The chain's CDR3 is CASGLDDYEQYF. Written as DNA, the CDR3 is TGTGCTAGTGGTTTGGACGACTACGAGCAGTACTTC.

The chain couples TRBV27 to TRBJ1-5; 7 bases are a match to TRBD1. V lost 5 bases, J lost 0 bases, and 10 bases stayed unmatched. CDR3 length equals 17 residues. Germline values: CDR1 MNHEY, CDR2 SMNVEV (reference sequence). The CDR3 spells CASSPHRQGYSNQPQHF. CDR3 bases: TGTGCCAGCAGTCCCCATAGACAGGGCTATAGCAATCAGCCCCAGCATTTT.

The V and J genes are TRBV9 and TRBJ2-3; 10 bases line up with TRBD2. The V segment lost 0 bases and the J segment 0 bases; nucleotides outside the gene matches: 19. Germline lookup yields CDR1 SGDLS and CDR2 YYNGEE. The CDR3 extends over 22 amino acids. In DNA form, the CDR3 reads TGTGCCAGCAGCGTAGAGGAGGGGTCGAGGCTAGCGGGAGACCCTAGCACAGATACGCAGTATTTT. Protein: CASSVEEGSRLAGDPSTDTQYF.

This sequence joins TRBV5-1 and TRBJ2-1; tentative D call: TRBD2 (6 bases). The germline V gene encodes CDR1 SGHRS and CDR2 YFSETQ. Trimming cost V 7 bases and J 8 bases, with 16 bases left between them. This CDR3 has 13 amino acids. The CDR3 coding sequence is TGCGCCAGCGCTGGAGCTAGCGTTTATGAGCAGTTCTTC. It specifies CASAGASVYEQFF. The full variable domain, with the rest looked up from reference TRBV5-1 and TRBJ2-1, is KAGVTQTPRYLIKTRGQQVTLSCSPISGHRSVSWYQQTPGQGLQFLFEYFSETQRNKGNFPGRFSGRQFSNSRSEMNVSTLELGDSALYLCASAGASVYEQFFGPGTRLTVL.